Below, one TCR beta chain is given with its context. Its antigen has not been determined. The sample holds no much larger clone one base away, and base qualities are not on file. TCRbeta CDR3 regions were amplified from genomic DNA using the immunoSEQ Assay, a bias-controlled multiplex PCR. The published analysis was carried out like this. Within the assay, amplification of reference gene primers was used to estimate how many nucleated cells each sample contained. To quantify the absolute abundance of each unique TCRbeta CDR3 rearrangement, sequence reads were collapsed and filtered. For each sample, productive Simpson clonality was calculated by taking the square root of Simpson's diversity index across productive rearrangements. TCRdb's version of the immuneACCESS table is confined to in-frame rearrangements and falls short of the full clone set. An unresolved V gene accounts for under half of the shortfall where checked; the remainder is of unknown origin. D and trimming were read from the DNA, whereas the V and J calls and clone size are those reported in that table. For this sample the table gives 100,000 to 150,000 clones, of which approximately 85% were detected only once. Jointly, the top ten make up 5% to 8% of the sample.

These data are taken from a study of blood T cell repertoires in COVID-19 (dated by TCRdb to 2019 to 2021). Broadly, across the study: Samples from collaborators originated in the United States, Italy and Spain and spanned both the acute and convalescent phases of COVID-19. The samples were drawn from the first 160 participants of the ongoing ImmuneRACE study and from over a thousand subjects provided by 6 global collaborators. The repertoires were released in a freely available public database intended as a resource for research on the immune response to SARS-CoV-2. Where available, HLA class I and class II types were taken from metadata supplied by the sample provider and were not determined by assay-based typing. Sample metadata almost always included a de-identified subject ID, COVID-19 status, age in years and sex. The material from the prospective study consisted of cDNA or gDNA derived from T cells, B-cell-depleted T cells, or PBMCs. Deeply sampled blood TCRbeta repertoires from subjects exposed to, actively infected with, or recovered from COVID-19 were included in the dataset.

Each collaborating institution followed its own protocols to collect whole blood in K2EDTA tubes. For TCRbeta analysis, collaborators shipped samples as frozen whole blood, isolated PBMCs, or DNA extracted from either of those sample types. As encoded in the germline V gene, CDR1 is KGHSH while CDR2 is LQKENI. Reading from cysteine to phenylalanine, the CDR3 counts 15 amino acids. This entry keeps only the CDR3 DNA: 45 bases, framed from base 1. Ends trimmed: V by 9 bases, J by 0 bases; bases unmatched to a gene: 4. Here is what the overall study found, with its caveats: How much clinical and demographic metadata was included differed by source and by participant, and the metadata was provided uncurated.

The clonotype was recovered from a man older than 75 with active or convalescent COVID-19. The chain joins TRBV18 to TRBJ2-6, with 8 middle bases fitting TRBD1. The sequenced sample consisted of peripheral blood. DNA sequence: TGTGCCAGTTCAGGGGGCCTCTCTGGGGCCAACGTCCTGACTTTC. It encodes CASSGGLSGANVLTF.